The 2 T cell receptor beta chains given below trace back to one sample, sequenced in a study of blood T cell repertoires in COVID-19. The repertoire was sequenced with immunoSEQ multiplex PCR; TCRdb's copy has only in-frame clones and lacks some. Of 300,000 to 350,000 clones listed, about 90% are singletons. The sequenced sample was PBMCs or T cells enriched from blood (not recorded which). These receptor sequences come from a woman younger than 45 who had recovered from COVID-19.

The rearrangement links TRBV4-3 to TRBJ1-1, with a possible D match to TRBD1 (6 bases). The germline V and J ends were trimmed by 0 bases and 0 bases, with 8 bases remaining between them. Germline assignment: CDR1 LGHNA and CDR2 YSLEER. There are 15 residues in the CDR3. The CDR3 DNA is TGCGCCAGCAGCCAAGATGGGGGCATGAACACTGAAGCTTTCTTT. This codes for CASSQDGGMNTEAFF.

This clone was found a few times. CDR3 region: CASSQISPSSPLNSPLHF. The DNA of the CDR3 is TGTGCCAGCAGCCAAATCTCCCCCTCCAGTCCCCTGAATTCACCCCTCCACTTT. This chain uses TRBV28 with TRBJ1-6; D unresolved. The ends were cut back, 6 bases at V and 7 bases at J, with 25 bases in the middle. The CDR3 spans 18 residues. Per the germline V gene, CDR1 is MDHEN and CDR2 is SYDVKM.